This T cell receptor beta chain was profiled in a study of post-analysis software for immune sequencing data. The TCR beta cDNA libraries contained unique molecular identifiers. Around 500,000 cDNA molecules came from roughly 0.93 to 9.6 million T cells. MiXCR, applied by TCRdb to the PCR reads, yields one record per CDR3 protein. In the table there are 750,000 to 950,000 distinct CDR3 sequences, roughly 50% of which are singletons. Findings and limits, study-wide: Among 5 or 6 TRBV segments more frequent in patients than controls were TRBV5-6, TRBV5-1 and TRBV20-1. Strong same-batch co-clustering of samples appeared with F measure clustering. Compared with controls, patients showed significantly lower normalized Chao1 diversity.

About this clonotype itself: Antigen unknown. Mismatch with germline at one junction end may stem from a read error.

Germline CDR1 is KGHDR and CDR2 is SFDVKD. CDR3 length: 15 residues. The sample taken for sequencing was blood. The chain links TRBV24-1 to TRBJ2-1; 7 nucleotides agree with TRBD2. The receptor was derived from a girl aged 10 to 17 with multiple sclerosis. The CDR3 reads CTTSDLGVAGNEQFF. The CDR3 bases are TGTACCACCAGTGATTTAGGAGTAGCGGGCAATGAGCAGTTCTTC.